This TCR beta chain was sequenced in a study of radiotherapy plus CTLA-4 blockade in lung cancer (dated by TCRdb to 2017 to 2018). Background for the entire study: Among the enrolled patients, roughly 19% had an objective response, and approximately 33% reached disease control.

On this clone itself: It lacks a known antigen. Per-base qualities were not stored, and no clone one base away is much larger.

The study tested focal radiation therapy combined with CTLA-4 blockade (ipilimumab) in patients with chemo-refractory metastatic non-small-cell lung cancer. Here is what the overall study found, with its caveats: TCR clones derived from tumors expanded in peripheral blood after treatment with radiotherapy and ipilimumab. The strongest predictors of response, as reported, were early dynamic changes in blood T cell clones along with a rise in serum interferon-beta after radiation.

At the junction V is shortened by 1 base and J by 4 bases; bases outside the gene matches: 7. CDR1 and CDR2 are read off the germline V gene (reference sequence) as LNHDA and SQIVND. The CDR3 contains 16 residues, cysteine and phenylalanine counted. The read is trimmed to its CDR3 DNA, 48 bases read in frame from base 1. Library construction relied on the immunoSEQ multiplex PCR assay. What TCRdb holds here is the immuneACCESS table cut down to in-frame rearrangements. Part of the clones is not present; checked against another copy, under half of the missing clones reflect an unresolved V gene, and the others are unexplained. The sample table holds under 55,000 clones, of which 70% to 85% were seen once. Of the sample, roughly 3.5% falls within the top ten clones.

The sample consisted of peripheral blood, taken from a patient treated with radiotherapy plus ipilimumab. The sequence joins TRBV19 to TRBJ1-1, and 9 bases in between align with TRBD1. The receptor's source is a human donor with non-small cell lung cancer who had a partial response to radiotherapy plus ipilimumab. The sequenced DNA is TGTGCCAGTAGTATAGTGGGACAGGGCAGGGGCACTGAAGCTTTCTTT. Its translation reads: CASSIVGQGRGTEAFF.